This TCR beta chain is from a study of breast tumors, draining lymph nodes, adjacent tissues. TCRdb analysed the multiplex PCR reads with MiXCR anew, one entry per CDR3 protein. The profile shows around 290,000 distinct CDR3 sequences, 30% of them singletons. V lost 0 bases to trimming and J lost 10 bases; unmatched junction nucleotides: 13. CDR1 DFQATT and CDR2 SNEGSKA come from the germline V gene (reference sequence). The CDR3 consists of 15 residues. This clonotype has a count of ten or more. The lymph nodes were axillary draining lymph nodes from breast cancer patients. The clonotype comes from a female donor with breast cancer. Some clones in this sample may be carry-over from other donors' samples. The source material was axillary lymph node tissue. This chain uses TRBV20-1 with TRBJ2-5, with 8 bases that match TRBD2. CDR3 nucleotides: TGCAGTGCTAGAGATGACTCCCAGATTAGCGGGAACCAGTACTTC. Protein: CSARDDSQISGNQYF.